This T cell receptor beta chain is drawn from a study of blood T cell repertoires in COVID-19. Study-wide context: Specimens from acute and convalescent COVID-19 originated in the United States, Italy and Spain.

This clone was detected once. CDR3 size: 15 residues. From germline, CDR1 is SEHNR and CDR2 FQNEAQ (reference sequence). The junction had 6 bases not matched to a gene; V was cut back by 5 bases and J by 8 bases. In the authors' workflow: Researchers report that nucleated cell counts were estimated from reference gene primer amplification. Sequencing used immunoSEQ multiplex PCR; TCRdb keeps in-frame clones, though not all of them. V, J and clone size are those of that table, while D and trimming were read from the DNA. The sample carries about 150,000 clones, roughly three quarters recorded once. V and J are TRBV7-9 and TRBJ2-2, with 12 bases aligning to TRBD2. Sequencing was performed on peripheral blood. This TCR came from a woman between 65 and 79 years old with COVID-19, enrolled during active disease. The CDR3 region has the DNA TGTGCCAGCAGCCGGACTAGCGGGGCCTGGGGGGAGCTGTTTTTT. It specifies CASSRTSGAWGELFF.